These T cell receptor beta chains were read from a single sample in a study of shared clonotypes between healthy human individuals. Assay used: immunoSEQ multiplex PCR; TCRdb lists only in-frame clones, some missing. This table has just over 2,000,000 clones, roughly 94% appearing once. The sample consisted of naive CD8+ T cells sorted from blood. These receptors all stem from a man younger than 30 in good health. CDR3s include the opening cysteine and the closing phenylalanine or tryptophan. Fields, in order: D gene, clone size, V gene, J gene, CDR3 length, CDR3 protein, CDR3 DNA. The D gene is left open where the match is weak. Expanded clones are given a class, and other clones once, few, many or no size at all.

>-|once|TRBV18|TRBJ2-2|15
CASSPDRTNTGELFF
TGTGCCAGCTCACCTGACAGAACGAACACCGGGGAGCTGTTTTTT
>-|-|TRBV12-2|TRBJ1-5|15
CASRPSGSSDQPQHF
TGTGCAAGTCGCCCCTCAGGGTCATCCGATCAGCCCCAGCATTTT
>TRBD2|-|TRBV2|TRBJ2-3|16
CASSELLAGLDDTQYF
TGTGCCAGCAGTGAACTATTAGCGGGACTGGATGATACGCAGTATTTT
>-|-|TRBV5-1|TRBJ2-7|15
CASSPEREGSYEQYF
TGCGCCAGCAGCCCGGAGCGCGAGGGCTCCTACGAGCAGTACTTC
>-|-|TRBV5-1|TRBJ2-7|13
CASSLGLEYEQYF
TGCGCCAGCAGCTTGGGCCTAGAATACGAGCAGTACTTC
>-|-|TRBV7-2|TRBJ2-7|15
CASSFGHGPLYEQYF
TGTGCCAGCAGCTTCGGCCATGGGCCTCTCTACGAGCAGTACTTC
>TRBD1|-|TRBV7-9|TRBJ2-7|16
CASSAIPGQGLDEQYF
TGTGCCAGCAGCGCCATACCGGGACAGGGTCTCGACGAGCAGTACTTC
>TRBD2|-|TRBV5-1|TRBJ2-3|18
CASSPGLAGPPVTDTQYF
TGCGCCAGCAGCCCGGGACTAGCGGGGCCTCCGGTCACAGATACGCAGTATTTT
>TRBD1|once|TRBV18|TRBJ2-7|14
CASSPSGGGYEQYF
TGTGCCAGCTCACCGTCAGGGGGCGGGTACGAGCAGTACTTC
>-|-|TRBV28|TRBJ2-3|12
CASSAGEDTQYF
TGTGCCAGCAGTGCCGGAGAAGATACGCAGTATTTT
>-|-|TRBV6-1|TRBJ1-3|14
CASSNPGQGFHLYF
TGTGCCAGCAGTAATCCGGGACAAGGCTTTCACCTATATTTT
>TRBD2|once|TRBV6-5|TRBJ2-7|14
CASSYLTSGTEQYF
TGTGCCAGCAGTTACTTGACTAGCGGAACCGAGCAGTACTTC
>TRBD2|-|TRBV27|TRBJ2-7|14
CASSRIAGSYEQYF
TGTGCCAGCTCGAGGATAGCGGGATCCTACGAGCAGTACTTC
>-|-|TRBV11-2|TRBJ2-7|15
CASSLDGTGLTEQYF
TGTGCCAGCAGCTTAGATGGGACGGGGCTGACGGAGCAGTACTTC
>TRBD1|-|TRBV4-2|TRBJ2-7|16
CASSQEGQGENYEQYF
TGTGCCAGCAGCCAGGAGGGACAGGGGGAAAACTACGAGCAGTACTTC
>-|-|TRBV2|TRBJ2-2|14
CASSGGTGEWELFF
TGTGCCAGCAGTGGAGGGACTGGGGAGTGGGAGCTGTTTTTT
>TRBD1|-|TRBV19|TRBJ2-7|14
CASKLFDRDHEQYF
TGTGCCAGTAAATTGTTCGACAGGGACCACGAGCAGTACTTC
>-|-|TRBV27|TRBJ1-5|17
CASSPGRGDPSNQPQHF
TGTGCCAGCAGCCCAGGAAGGGGGGATCCTAGCAATCAGCCCCAGCATTTT
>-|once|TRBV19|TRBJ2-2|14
CASSIGFNTGELFF
TGTGCCAGTAGTATAGGGTTCAACACCGGGGAGCTGTTTTTT
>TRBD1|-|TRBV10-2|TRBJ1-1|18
CASSAGQGVGKMNTEAFF
TGCGCCAGCAGTGCTGGACAGGGTGTGGGTAAAATGAACACTGAAGCTTTCTTT
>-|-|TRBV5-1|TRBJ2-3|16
CASSLDGGRSTDTQYF
TGCGCCAGCAGCTTGGATGGGGGGAGAAGCACAGATACGCAGTATTTT
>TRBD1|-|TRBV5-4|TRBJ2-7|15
CASSLRGLDSYEQYF
TGTGCCAGCAGCTTAAGGGGGCTTGACTCCTACGAGCAGTACTTC
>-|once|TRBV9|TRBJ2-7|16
CASSVAEASVDYEQYF
TGTGCCAGCAGCGTAGCAGAGGCTAGTGTAGACTACGAGCAGTACTTC
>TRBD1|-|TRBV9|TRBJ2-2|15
CASSPWTGPTGELFF
TGTGCCAGCAGCCCCTGGACAGGGCCCACCGGGGAGCTGTTTTTT
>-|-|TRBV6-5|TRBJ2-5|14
CASSLIADQETQYF
TGTGCCAGCAGTTTGATAGCTGATCAAGAGACCCAGTACTTC
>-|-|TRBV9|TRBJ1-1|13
CASSVEGNTEAFF
TGTGCCAGCAGCGTTGAGGGGAACACTGAAGCTTTCTTT
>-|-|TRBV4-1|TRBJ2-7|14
CASSQADLSYEQYF
TGCGCCAGCAGCCAAGCCGATCTCTCTTACGAGCAGTACTTC
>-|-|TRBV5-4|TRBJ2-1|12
CASSLLGGEQFF
TGTGCCAGCAGCTTGCTAGGAGGTGAGCAGTTCTTC
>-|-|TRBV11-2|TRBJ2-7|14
CASSLVPGAYEQYF
TGTGCCAGCAGCTTAGTTCCAGGGGCCTACGAGCAGTACTTC
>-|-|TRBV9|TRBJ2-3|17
CASSVGIALTQGNTQYF
TGTGCCAGCAGCGTAGGTATAGCTCTAACCCAGGGGAACACGCAGTATTTT
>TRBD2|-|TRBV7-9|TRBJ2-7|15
CASSRSGGASYEQYF
TGTGCCAGCAGCCGGAGCGGGGGGGCATCCTACGAGCAGTACTTC
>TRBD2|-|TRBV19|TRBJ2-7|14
CASSGTSGDYEQYF
TGTGCCAGTAGCGGGACTAGCGGAGACTACGAGCAGTACTTC
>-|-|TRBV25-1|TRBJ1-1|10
CASFYTEAFF
TGTGCCAGCTTTTATACTGAAGCTTTCTTT
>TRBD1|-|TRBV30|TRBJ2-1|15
CAWSIGQGLGNEQFF
TGTGCCTGGAGCATCGGACAGGGTTTGGGTAATGAGCAGTTCTTC
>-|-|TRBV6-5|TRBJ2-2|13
CASSSLGPGELFF
TGTGCCAGCAGTTCGTTGGGCCCCGGGGAGCTGTTTTTT
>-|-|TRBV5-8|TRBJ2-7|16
CASSLADGFSSYEQYF
TGTGCCAGCAGCTTGGCTGACGGCTTCAGCTCCTACGAGCAGTACTTC
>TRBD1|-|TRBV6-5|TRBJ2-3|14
CASSTGTGFDTQYF
TGTGCCAGCAGCACCGGGACAGGGTTCGATACGCAGTATTTT
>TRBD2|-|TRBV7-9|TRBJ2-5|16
CASSLGVAGVGETQYF
TGTGCCAGCAGCTTAGGGGTAGCGGGAGTTGGAGAGACCCAGTACTTC
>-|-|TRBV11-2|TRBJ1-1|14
CASSLDWGDTEAFF
TGTGCCAGCAGCTTAGATTGGGGGGATACTGAAGCTTTCTTT
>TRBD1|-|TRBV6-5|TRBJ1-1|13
CASSYDRGTEAFF
TGTGCCAGCAGTTACGACAGGGGAACTGAAGCTTTCTTT
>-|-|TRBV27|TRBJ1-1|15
CASSLRSAMNTEAFF
TGTGCCAGCAGTTTAAGGTCAGCGATGAACACTGAAGCTTTCTTT
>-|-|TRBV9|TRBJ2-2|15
CASSVQGGNTGELFF
TGTGCCAGCAGCGTACAGGGTGGGAACACCGGGGAGCTGTTTTTT
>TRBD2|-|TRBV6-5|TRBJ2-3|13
CASKGLVGDTQYF
TGTGCCAGCAAGGGACTAGTCGGAGATACGCAGTATTTT
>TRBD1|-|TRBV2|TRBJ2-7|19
CASSPVQGSYVEGSYEQYF
TGTGCCAGCAGCCCCGTACAGGGGTCCTACGTAGAGGGCTCCTACGAGCAGTACTTC
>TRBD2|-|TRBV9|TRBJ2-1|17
CASSGGGTSGSYNEQFF
TGTGCCAGCAGCGGAGGTGGGACTAGCGGCTCCTACAATGAGCAGTTCTTC
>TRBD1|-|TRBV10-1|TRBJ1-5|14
CASRDRDSNQPQHF
TGCGCCAGCAGGGACAGGGACTCCAATCAGCCCCAGCATTTT